Listed here are 11 T cell receptor beta chains from one sample, sequenced in a study of T cell responses to AZD1222 COVID-19 vaccine. Clones were read by immunoSEQ multiplex PCR, and TCRdb kept only the in-frame ones, dropping some. The sample yields around 130,000 clones, more than 85% seen once. The input for sequencing was peripheral blood, taken on day 0 of AZD1222 vaccination. These receptors all come from an adult in good health.

V usage is TRBV7-9 and J usage is TRBJ2-1, with TRBD2 matching over 7 bases. This CDR3 has 13 residues. CDR1 is SEHNR and CDR2 is FQNEAQ in the germline V gene (reference sequence). The V and J ends lost 3 bases and 10 bases, in that order; junction bases with no gene match: 6. CDR3 DNA: TGTGCCAGCAGCTTGGCGGGAGCGGAAGAGCAGTTCTTC. Its translation is CASSLAGAEEQFF.

This clone has a single count. The chain is built from TRBV3-1 (or the pseudogene TRBV3-2) and TRBJ1-3; D call uncertain. The length of the CDR3 is 15 residues. Trimming left V 0 bases short and J 4 bases short, with 10 bases between. Germline CDR1 LGHDT, CDR2 YNNKEL (reference sequence). For the CDR3, the DNA is TGTGCCAGCAGCCAAGATTTTTGGCAGGGAAACACCATATATTTT. Amino acid sequence: CASSQDFWQGNTIYF.

Here the CDR3 DNA reads TGTGCCAGCAGTCAGGGATCAGATACGCAGTATTTT. Translating it yields CASSQGSDTQYF. This chain joins TRBV2 and TRBJ2-3, with TRBD1 as a possible D gene (5 bases). Trimming took 5 bases from V and 4 from J, leaving 7 bases between them. The CDR3 runs to 12 residues. Germline lookup yields CDR1 SNHLY and CDR2 FYNNEI.

This chain links TRBV6-2 or TRBV6-3 with TRBJ2-3; D unresolved. Trimming took 5 bases from V and 5 from J, leaving 8 bases between them. This CDR3 has 12 residues. CDR1 is MNHEY, CDR2 SVGEGT, per germline. The DNA of the CDR3 is TGTGCCAGCAGTGCCTCCCTAGATACGCAGTATTTT. Protein product: CASSASLDTQYF.

This rearrangement joins TRBV6-5 to TRBJ1-5, with a weak D call TRBD1 (5 bases). This CDR3 is built from 14 residues. Trimming stripped 6 bases from V and 4 bases from J, with 13 bases between. Germline V lookup: CDR1 MNHEY, CDR2 SVGAGI. Here the CDR3 reads CASRGGSQNQPQHF. The CDR3 bases are TGTGCCAGCAGGGGGGGGTCCCAAAATCAGCCCCAGCATTTT.

CDR3 protein: CASRRTGVTEAFF. CDR3 in DNA: TGTGCCAGCAGGCGGACAGGGGTTACGGAAGCTTTCTTT. J is TRBJ1-1 and V is TRBV5-4; TRBD1 aligns across 9 bases. The V gene end was trimmed by 5 bases and the J gene end by 8 bases; junction bases not matched to a gene: 7. The germline CDR1 and CDR2 sequences are SGHNT and YYREEE (reference sequence). This CDR3 has 13 amino acids.

The chain carries TRBV3-1 (or the pseudogene TRBV3-2) and TRBJ1-5; D possibly corresponds to TRBD1 (6 bases). Per the germline V gene, CDR1 is LGHDT and CDR2 is YNNKEL (reference sequence). The CDR3 loop spans 17 amino acids. Trimming removed 1 base from V and 5 bases from J, with 18 bases in between. CDR3 sequence (DNA): TGTGCCAGCAGCCAAGGTTTGGGGGCGAGAGATGATCAGCCCCAGCATTTT. Encoded protein: CASSQGLGARDDQPQHF.

The chain couples TRBV27 to TRBJ2-1, with a tentative D call TRBD2 (6 bases). Trimming cost V 8 bases and J 4 bases, with 12 bases left between them. Germline V gene lookup returns CDR1 MNHEY and CDR2 SMNVEV (reference sequence). The CDR3 spans 13 residues. CDR3 region: CASASGTYNEQFF. The DNA of the CDR3 is TGTGCCAGCGCCTCCGGGACTTACAATGAGCAGTTCTTC.

As DNA, the CDR3 is TGTGCCAGCAGCTCGCCACTAGATAGGTTGGGAGATACGCAGTATTTT. Amino acids: CASSSPLDRLGDTQYF. This sequence joins TRBV7-6 and TRBJ2-3; weak D call: TRBD2 (5 bases). The CDR3 extends over 16 amino acids. V was cut by 4 bases and J by 5 bases, with 19 bases left in between. Germline loops: CDR1 SGHVS, CDR2 FNYEAQ.

This chain links TRBV10-2 with TRBJ2-1; D not resolved. This CDR3 has 12 amino acids. Germline CDR1 WSHSY, CDR2 SAAADI. V was pared by 4 bases and J by 7 bases, with 8 bases between. The CDR3 region has the DNA TGCGCCAGCAGTGTGGTAGCTAATGAGCAGTTCTTC. Translating it yields CASSVVANEQFF.

V and J are TRBV11-2 and TRBJ1-2; 10 positions agree with TRBD1. V was clipped by 5 bases and J by 8 bases; unmatched bases: 11. Germline CDR1 SGHAT, CDR2 FQNNGV. The CDR3 loop spans 15 amino acids. DNA for the CDR3: TGTGCCAGCAGCCTATCGACAGGGGGCGGTTGGGGCTACACCTTC. Amino acids: CASSLSTGGGWGYTF.